A single sample is the source of the 9 T cell receptor beta chains below, sequenced in a study of shared clonotypes between healthy human individuals (dated by TCRdb to about 2020). Library creation used the immunoSEQ multiplex PCR assay. Entries here come from immuneACCESS through TCRdb and include only in-frame sequences with V and J called. Some clones fail to appear in such tables; in the studies checked, an unresolved V gene covers under half of the shortfall, and the cause of the remainder is unknown. A total of some 2.1 million clones appear in this sample, about 95% of them only once. About 1.1% of the sample comes from the top ten. CD8 naive samples consisted of CD45RO-negative cells that were positively selected for CCR7, yielding a CD45RA+CCR7+ population without TemRA cells. Specimen: naive CD8+ T cells sorted from blood. The sample's cell subset or site label is to be understood as: CD45RA+CCR7+. The receptors originated from a man younger than 30 in good health.

The chain is built from TRBV6-1 and TRBJ2-7, with D possibly matching TRBD1 (6 bases). This CDR3 contains 14 residues. Deletions cut 10 bases from V and 3 bases from J, with 19 bases between. CDR1 is MNHNS, CDR2 SASEGT, per germline. The CDR3 DNA reads as TGTGCCACGCCTCAAGGGGGTTCTGACTACGAGCAGTACTTC. As protein: CATPQGGSDYEQYF.

The CDR3 sequence is CASQGGSSYNEQFF. The CDR3 nucleotides read TGTGCCAGCCAGGGGGGGAGCTCCTACAATGAGCAGTTCTTC. The chain employs TRBV28 and TRBJ2-1; D is tentatively TRBD1 or TRBD2 (7 bases each). The V end lost 8 bases, the J end lost 0 bases, and 11 bases lay between the germline ends. CDR1 and CDR2 from the germline V gene are MDHEN and SYDVKM. The CDR3 length is 14 residues.

The CDR3 spells CASSETGLYEQYF. The CDR3 nucleotides read TGTGCCAGCAGCGAGACAGGTCTCTACGAGCAGTACTTC. The V and J genes are TRBV7-9 and TRBJ2-7; perhaps TRBD1 as D (6 bases). CDR3 size: 13 residues. V dropped 5 bases and J dropped 3 bases, with 11 bases sitting between them. Germline lookup yields CDR1 SEHNR and CDR2 FQNEAQ (reference sequence).

This clone was counted a single time. The chain combines TRBV21-1 with TRBJ2-7; the D segment call TRBD1 is taken from the table without a DNA check. TRBV21-1 is a pseudogene. CDR3 size: 14 residues. The CDR3 loop is CASRLTGGRYEQYF. In nucleotides, the CDR3 is TGTGCCAGCAGGCTGACAGGGGGCAGATACGAGCAGTACTTC.

The chain is built from TRBV7-8 and TRBJ1-4; 8 positions agree with TRBD1. Germline V gene sequence: CDR1 SGHVS, CDR2 FQNEAQ. Unmatched junction bases numbered 5, after V lost 5 bases and J lost 0 bases. The CDR3 has 16 amino acids. CDR3 sequence reads: CASSPGTGATNEKLFF. In DNA form, the CDR3 reads TGTGCCAGCAGCCCTGGGACAGGAGCAACTAATGAAAAACTGTTTTTT.

This sequence joins TRBV19 and TRBJ2-1, with 11 nucleotides matching TRBD2. With V trimmed by 0 bases and J by 4 bases, 2 bases remained unmatched. This CDR3 comprises 16 residues. Germline V CDR1 and CDR2: LNHDA, SQIVND (reference sequence). The CDR3 here is CASSIDGTSGYNEQFF. The CDR3 DNA reads TGTGCCAGTAGTATAGATGGGACTAGCGGATACAATGAGCAGTTCTTC.

The chain combines TRBV27 with TRBJ2-7; D may be TRBD1 (6 bases). Trimming removed 3 bases at V and 4 bases at J, with 13 bases between. This CDR3 has 14 residues. Looked up from germline, CDR1 is MNHEY and CDR2 is SMNVEV (reference sequence). The CDR3 nucleotides read TGTGCCAGCAGTTTCAGGGGTAAGGCATACGAGCAGTACTTC. It is translated as CASSFRGKAYEQYF.

The chain links TRBV28 to TRBJ1-4; 7 bases align to TRBD1. Germline values: CDR1 MDHEN, CDR2 SYDVKM. This CDR3 comprises 14 residues. Trimming at V came to 4 bases and at J to 5 bases, leaving 4 bases not matched to a gene. DNA for the CDR3: TGTGCCAGCAGTTCCGGGACAGAGAATGAAAAACTGTTTTTT. It codes for CASSSGTENEKLFF.

The rearrangement uses TRBV13 and TRBJ2-1; no reliable D call. Deletions cut 0 bases from V and 4 bases from J, with 7 bases between. This CDR3 spans 14 amino acids. The germline CDR1 and CDR2 sequences are PRHDT and FYEKMQ (reference sequence). The CDR3 coding sequence is TGTGCCAGCAGCTTAGGAGGGCGGTACAATGAGCAGTTCTTC. Translation: CASSLGGRYNEQFF.